This T cell receptor beta chain originates from a study of cytomegalovirus exposure and HLA in healthy donors. Overall study results and limits: High sensitivity and specificity were reportedly achieved when the classifier diagnosed cytomegalovirus status. By a later analysis, the bulk of CMV-associated TCR beta chains appeared HLA-restricted.

A multiplex PCR was run with 60 Vbeta primers and 13 Jbeta primers. How the authors handled the data: About 11 million of 75 million to 85 million unique TCR beta chains were shared, per a later count. Produced via immunoSEQ multiplex PCR; TCRdb's table is partial and in-frame only. D and trimming come from the DNA, and the V and J calls and clone size come from that table. Among some 97,000 clones listed, approximately 80% were seen once. The CDR3 extends over 16 amino acids. V was shortened by 1 base and J by 10 bases, with 17 bases between the two germline ends. Germline V gene data show CDR1 as SGHTA and CDR2 as FQGNSA. Worth noting for this clone: Antigen: not known.

The J gene is TRBJ1-6, the V gene TRBV7-2, with D hard to call. The sequence was collected from a young woman in good health and CMV-seronegative. The sequencing sample was made of PBMCs. The CDR3: CASSLEVGVGRSPLHF. CDR3 bases: TGTGCCAGCAGCTTAGAAGTGGGTGTTGGGAGGTCACCCCTCCACTTT.